This TCR beta chain came from a study of blood T cell repertoires in COVID-19. Details on this clone: The sample carries other DNA sequences with the same CDR3.

This table comes from immunoSEQ multiplex PCR, and its TCRdb copy is limited to in-frame clones, with some not included. Counted here are a few hundred thousand clones, about four fifths occurring once; the ten biggest clones make up 1.2%. The V segment lost 3 bases and the J segment 2 bases; nucleotides outside the gene matches: 4. The CDR3 extends over 17 amino acids. CDR1 is SGHNT, CDR2 YYREEE, per germline (reference sequence). Sequencing input: peripheral blood. The gene calls are TRBV5-4 and TRBJ2-5; 16 nucleotides agree with TRBD2. The clonotype comes from a woman aged 45-59 years with acute or convalescent COVID-19. CDR3 loop: CASSSGTSGRAQETQYF. DNA for the CDR3: TGTGCCAGCAGCTCCGGGACTAGCGGGAGGGCGCAAGAGACCCAGTACTTC. The full variable domain, rest sourced from reference TRBV5-4 and TRBJ2-5, is ETGVTQSPTHLIKTRGQQVTLRCSSQSGHNTVSWYQQALGQGPQFIFQYYREEENGRGNFPPRFSGLQFPNYSSELNVNALELDDSALYLCASSSGTSGRAQETQYFGPGTRLLVL.